This T cell receptor (beta chain) appears in the sequencing data of a study of shared clonotypes between healthy human individuals. Study findings and constraints: Generally, naive subsets (rather than memory subsets) showed larger estimated richness. Clonotypes that were shared across a handful of donors made up around 5% of naive CD4 clonotypes. Compared with clonotypes that all four donors shared, non-shared clonotypes had lower generation probabilities.

Of note for this clone: Its specificity is not known. This sample also contains other DNA sequences that code for the same CDR3.

Sequenced by immunoSEQ multiplex PCR; TCRdb stores in-frame clones only, minus some. The data show just under 350,000 clones, more than 60% seen once. Researchers partitioned CD4+ cells into CD45RA+ naive and CD45RA-negative memory subsets. With V trimmed by 1 base and J by 2 bases, 1 base remained unmatched. CDR1 and CDR2 from the germline V gene are LNHNV and YYDKDF (reference sequence). The CDR3 spans 15 residues. Input material: memory CD4+ T cells sorted from blood. Subset specified: CD45RA-negative fraction. The chain carries TRBV15 and TRBJ2-7, with TRBD2 matching over 11 bases. The TCR originated in a man aged 25-45 years in good health. The CDR3 DNA reads as TGTGCCACCAGCAGAGGACTAGCGGGGACCTACGAGCAGTACTTC. As protein: CATSRGLAGTYEQYF.